The 4 T cell receptor beta chains in this list originate from one sample, sequenced in a study of blood T cell repertoires in COVID-19. Some clones are missing from TCRdb's copy, which holds only in-frame ones; the method was immunoSEQ multiplex PCR. The profile shows roughly 240,000 clones, about 88% of them singletons. The material sequenced was peripheral blood. The receptor set was obtained from a man aged 18 to 35 with active or convalescent COVID-19.

The chain recombines TRBV20-1 with TRBJ2-7; possible D gene TRBD1, 6 bases. Germline V gene data show CDR1 as DFQATT and CDR2 as SNEGSKA (reference sequence). V was pared by 3 bases and J by 5 bases, with 17 bases between. The CDR3 consists of 14 residues. The chain's CDR3 is CSASPGTGPHEQYF. The CDR3, as DNA: TGCAGTGCTAGTCCTGGCACAGGGCCCCACGAGCAGTACTTC.

CDR3 amino acids: CASSKLGQSYEQYF. Here the CDR3 DNA reads TGTGCCAGTAGTAAACTCGGACAGTCCTACGAGCAGTACTTC. The gene calls are TRBV19 and TRBJ2-7; tentatively, D is TRBD1 (6 bases). This CDR3 comprises 14 residues. Looked up from germline, CDR1 is LNHDA and CDR2 is SQIVND (reference sequence). The germline V and J ends were trimmed by 4 bases and 1 base, with 11 bases remaining between them.

The gene calls are TRBV5-1 and TRBJ2-1; unclear D gene. Germline CDR1 is SGHRS and CDR2 is YFSETQ. V was pared by 0 bases and J by 8 bases, with 21 bases between. The CDR3 covers 17 residues. CDR3 in DNA: TGCGCCAGCAGCTTGGAGGCTAGTAAGTATGTAGATCATGAGCAGTTCTTC. Its protein product is CASSLEASKYVDHEQFF.

The chain joins TRBV5-6 to TRBJ2-2; perhaps TRBD2 as D (5 bases). This CDR3 is built from 16 residues. Germline CDR1 SGHDT, CDR2 YYEEEE. V dropped 4 bases and J dropped 4 bases, with 17 bases sitting between them. CDR3 DNA sequence: TGTGCCAGCAGCGCGTTAGGACTGCTCGGCACCGGGGAGCTGTTTTTT. This gives the protein CASSALGLLGTGELFF.